This record looks at one T cell receptor (beta chain) sequence and its context. Its antigen is not identified. CDR3 length: 15 residues. The V end was cut by 3 bases, the J end by 4 bases, with 10 bases between. The data originate from a study of blood T cells in healthy people across ages. Findings of the study overall: Changes in expanded clonotypes were possibly confounded, as the CMV status of donors was unknown.

Alongside a J-beta primer mix, a sample-barcoded 5' primer served in a second PCR lasting roughly 6 to 11 cycles. Template switching added a 12-random-nucleotide identifier to every cDNA molecule. TCRdb recomputed calls from the 5' RACE reads with MiXCR, one row per CDR3 protein. The sample contains hundreds of thousands of distinct CDR3 sequences, under 30% of which appear only once. Separately, the same data were catalogued under a study of T cells of mothers and their children. That paper adds: Per mother, over 10 million TCR beta CDR3 reads were obtained; per child, about 3 million.

The TCR was taken from a boy younger than 18 in good health. The sequenced sample consisted of blood. The chain joins TRBV12-3 or TRBV12-4 to TRBJ1-6; D is ambiguous. CDR3 loop: CASSFGPGYNSPLHF. The CDR3 DNA follows: TGTGCCAGCAGTTTCGGGCCCGGGTATAATTCACCCCTCCACTTT.